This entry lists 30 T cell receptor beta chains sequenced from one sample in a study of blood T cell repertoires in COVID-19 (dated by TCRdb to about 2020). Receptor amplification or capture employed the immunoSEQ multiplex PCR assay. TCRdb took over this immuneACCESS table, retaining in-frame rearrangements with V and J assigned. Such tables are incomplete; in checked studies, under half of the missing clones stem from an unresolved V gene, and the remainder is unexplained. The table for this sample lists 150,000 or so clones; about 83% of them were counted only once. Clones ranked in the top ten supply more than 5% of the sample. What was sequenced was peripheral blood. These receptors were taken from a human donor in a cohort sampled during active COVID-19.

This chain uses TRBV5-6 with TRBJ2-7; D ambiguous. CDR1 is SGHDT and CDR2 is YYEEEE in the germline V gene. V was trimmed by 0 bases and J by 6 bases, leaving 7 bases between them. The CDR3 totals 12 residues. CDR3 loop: CASSLDPVEQYF. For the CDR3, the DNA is TGTGCCAGCAGCTTGGACCCGGTCGAGCAGTACTTC.

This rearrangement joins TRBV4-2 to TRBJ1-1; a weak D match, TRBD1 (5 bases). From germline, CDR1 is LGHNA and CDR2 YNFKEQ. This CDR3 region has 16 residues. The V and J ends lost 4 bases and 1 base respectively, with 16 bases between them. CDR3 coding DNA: TGTGCCAGCAGCCGAGATTTACAGGCCGCGAACACTGAAGCTTTCTTT. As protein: CASSRDLQAANTEAFF.

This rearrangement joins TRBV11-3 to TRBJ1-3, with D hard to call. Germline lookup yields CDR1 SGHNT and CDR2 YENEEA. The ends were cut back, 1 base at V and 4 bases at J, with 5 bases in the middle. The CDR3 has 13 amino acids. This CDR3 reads CASSLAAGNTIYF. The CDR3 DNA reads TGTGCCAGCAGCTTAGCTGCGGGAAACACCATATATTTT. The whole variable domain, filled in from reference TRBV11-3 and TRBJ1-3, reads EAGVVQSPRYKIIEKKQPVAFWCNPISGHNTLYWYLQNLGQGPELLIRYENEEAVDDSQLPKDRFSAERLKGVDSTLKIQPAELGDSAVYLCASSLAAGNTIYFGEGSWLTVV.

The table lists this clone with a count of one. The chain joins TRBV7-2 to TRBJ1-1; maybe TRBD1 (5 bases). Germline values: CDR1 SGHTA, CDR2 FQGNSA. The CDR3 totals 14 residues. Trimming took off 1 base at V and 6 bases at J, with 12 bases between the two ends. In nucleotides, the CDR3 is TGTGCCAGCAGCTTAGAGCCCCAGGGTTCTGAAGCTTTCTTT. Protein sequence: CASSLEPQGSEAFF.

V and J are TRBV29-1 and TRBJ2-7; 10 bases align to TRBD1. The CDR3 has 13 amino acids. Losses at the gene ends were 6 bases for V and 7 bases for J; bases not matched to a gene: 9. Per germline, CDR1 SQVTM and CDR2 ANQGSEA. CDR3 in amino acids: CSVPGTGAAEQYF. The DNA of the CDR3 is TGCAGCGTCCCCGGGACAGGGGCCGCGGAGCAGTACTTC.

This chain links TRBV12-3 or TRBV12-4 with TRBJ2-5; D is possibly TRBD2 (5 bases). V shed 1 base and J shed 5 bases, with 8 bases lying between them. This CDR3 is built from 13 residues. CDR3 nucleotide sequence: TGTGCCAGCAGTTTAGGGAGGTGGGAGACCCAGTACTTC. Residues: CASSLGRWETQYF.

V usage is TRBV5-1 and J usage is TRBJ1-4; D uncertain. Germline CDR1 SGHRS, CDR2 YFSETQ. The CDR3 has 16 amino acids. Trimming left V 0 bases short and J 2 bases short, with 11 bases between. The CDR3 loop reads CASSLASSGTNEKLFF. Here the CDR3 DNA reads TGCGCCAGCAGCTTGGCCAGTAGCGGGACTAATGAAAAACTGTTTTTT.

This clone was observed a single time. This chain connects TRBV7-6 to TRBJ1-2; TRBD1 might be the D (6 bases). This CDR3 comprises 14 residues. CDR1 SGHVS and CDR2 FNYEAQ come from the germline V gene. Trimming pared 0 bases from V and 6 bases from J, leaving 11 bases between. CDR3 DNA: TGTGCCAGCAGCTTAGCGGCGGGGGGCAATGGCTACACCTTC. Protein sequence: CASSLAAGGNGYTF.

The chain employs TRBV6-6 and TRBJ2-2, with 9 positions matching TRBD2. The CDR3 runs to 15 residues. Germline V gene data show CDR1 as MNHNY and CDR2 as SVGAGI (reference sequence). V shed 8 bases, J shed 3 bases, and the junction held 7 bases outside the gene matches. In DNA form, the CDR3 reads TGTGCCAGCTCCACTAGCGGGTCAGACACCGGGGAGCTGTTTTTT. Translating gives CASSTSGSDTGELFF.

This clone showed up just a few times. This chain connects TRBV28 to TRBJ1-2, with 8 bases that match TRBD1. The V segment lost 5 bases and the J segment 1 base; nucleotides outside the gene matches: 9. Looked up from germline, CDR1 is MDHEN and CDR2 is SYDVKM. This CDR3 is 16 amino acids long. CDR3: CASSALRTGLNYGYTF. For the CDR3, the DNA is TGTGCCAGCAGTGCGCTTAGGACAGGGCTTAACTATGGCTACACCTTC.

CDR3: CASSQGPGILDEQYF. The CDR3 nucleotides are TGTGCCAGCAGCCAAGGTCCAGGGATCTTGGACGAGCAGTACTTC. The chain recombines TRBV14 with TRBJ2-7; D perhaps matches TRBD1 (5 bases). V dropped 1 base and J dropped 5 bases, with 15 bases sitting between them. Germline CDR1 and CDR2: SGHDN and FVKESK. The CDR3 consists of 15 residues. Using reference TRBV14 and TRBJ2-7 for the parts outside the CDR3, the full variable domain is EAGVTQFPSHSVIEKGQTVTLRCDPISGHDNLYWYRRVMGKEIKFLLHFVKESKQDESGMPNNRFLAERTGGTYSTLKVQPAELEDSGVYFCASSQGPGILDEQYFGPGTRLTVT.

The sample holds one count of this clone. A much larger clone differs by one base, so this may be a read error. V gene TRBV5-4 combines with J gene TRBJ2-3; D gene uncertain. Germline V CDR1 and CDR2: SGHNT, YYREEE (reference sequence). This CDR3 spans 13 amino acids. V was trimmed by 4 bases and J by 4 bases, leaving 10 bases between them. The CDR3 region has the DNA TGTGCCAGCAGCGTTGGTAGCCCAGATACGCAGTATTTT. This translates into CASSVGSPDTQYF.

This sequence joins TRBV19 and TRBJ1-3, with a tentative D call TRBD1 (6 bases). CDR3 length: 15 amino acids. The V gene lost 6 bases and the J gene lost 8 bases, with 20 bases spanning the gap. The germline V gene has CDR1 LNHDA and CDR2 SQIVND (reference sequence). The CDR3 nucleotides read TGTGCCAGTAGGCGCGACAGGAATCACCGAGACACCATATATTTT. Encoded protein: CASRRDRNHRDTIYF.

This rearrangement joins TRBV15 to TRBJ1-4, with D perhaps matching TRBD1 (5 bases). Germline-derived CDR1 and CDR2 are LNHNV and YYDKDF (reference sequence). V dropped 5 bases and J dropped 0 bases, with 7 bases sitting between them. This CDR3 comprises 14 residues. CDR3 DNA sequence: TGTGCCACCAGCGGGGGGTCAACTAATGAAAAACTGTTTTTT. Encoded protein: CATSGGSTNEKLFF.

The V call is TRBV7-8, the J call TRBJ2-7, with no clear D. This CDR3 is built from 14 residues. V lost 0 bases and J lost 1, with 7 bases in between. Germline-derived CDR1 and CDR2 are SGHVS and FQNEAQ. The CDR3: CASSLATASYEQYF. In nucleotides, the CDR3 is TGTGCCAGCAGCTTAGCTACAGCATCCTACGAGCAGTACTTC.

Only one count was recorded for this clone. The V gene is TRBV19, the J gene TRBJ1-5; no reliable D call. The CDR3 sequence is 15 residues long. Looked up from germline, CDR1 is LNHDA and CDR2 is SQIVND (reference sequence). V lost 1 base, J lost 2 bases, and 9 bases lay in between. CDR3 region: CASSIAQEGNQPQHF. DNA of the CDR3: TGTGCCAGTAGTATAGCCCAGGAGGGCAATCAGCCCCAGCATTTT. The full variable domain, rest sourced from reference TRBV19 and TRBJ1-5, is DGGITQSPKYLFRKEGQNVTLSCEQNLNHDAMYWYRQDPGQGLRLIYYSQIVNDFQKGDIAEGYSVSREKKESFPLTVTSAQKNPTAFYLCASSIAQEGNQPQHFGDGTRLSIL.

CDR3 DNA: TGTGCCAGCACCCCGGACAGGGGAGCCTCGGATACGCAGTATTTT. It yields the protein CASTPDRGASDTQYF. This sequence joins TRBV6-5 and TRBJ2-3; 9 bases line up with TRBD1. The CDR3 consists of 15 residues. CDR1 is MNHEY, CDR2 SVGAGI, per germline. The J segment lost 6 bases and the V segment lost 7 bases, leaving 11 bases of the junction unmatched.

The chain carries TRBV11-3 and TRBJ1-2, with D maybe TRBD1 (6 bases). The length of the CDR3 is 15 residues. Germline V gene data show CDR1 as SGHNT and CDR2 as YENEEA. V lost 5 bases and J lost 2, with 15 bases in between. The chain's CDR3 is CASSNQRTVNYGYTF. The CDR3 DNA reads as TGTGCCAGCAGCAACCAACGGACAGTAAACTATGGCTACACCTTC.

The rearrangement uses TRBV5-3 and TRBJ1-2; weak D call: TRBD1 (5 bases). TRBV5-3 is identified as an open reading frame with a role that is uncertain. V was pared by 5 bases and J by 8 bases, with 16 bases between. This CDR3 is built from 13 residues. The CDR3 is CARRSGDLRGYTF. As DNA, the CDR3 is TGTGCCAGAAGATCCGGGGACTTGAGGGGCTACACCTTC.

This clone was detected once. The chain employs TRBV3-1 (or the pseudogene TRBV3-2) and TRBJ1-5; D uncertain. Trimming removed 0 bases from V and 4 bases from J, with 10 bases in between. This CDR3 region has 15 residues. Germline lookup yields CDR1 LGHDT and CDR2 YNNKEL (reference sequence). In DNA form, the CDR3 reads TGTGCCAGCAGCCAAGACTCCGGCGGTAATCAGCCCCAGCATTTT. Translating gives CASSQDSGGNQPQHF.

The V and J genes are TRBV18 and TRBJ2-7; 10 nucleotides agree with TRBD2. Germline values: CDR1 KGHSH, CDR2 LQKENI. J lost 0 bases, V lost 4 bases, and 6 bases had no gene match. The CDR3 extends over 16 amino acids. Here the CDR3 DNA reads TGTGCCAGCTCACTCTCCGGGACTAGCGCCTCCTACGAGCAGTACTTC. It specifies CASSLSGTSASYEQYF.

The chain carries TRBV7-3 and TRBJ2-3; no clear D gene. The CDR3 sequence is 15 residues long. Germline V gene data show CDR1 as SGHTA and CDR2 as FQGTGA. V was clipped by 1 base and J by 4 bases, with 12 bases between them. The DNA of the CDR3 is TGTGCCAGCAGCTTAAGTCCTAGTAGGCCAGATACGCAGTATTTT. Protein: CASSLSPSRPDTQYF.

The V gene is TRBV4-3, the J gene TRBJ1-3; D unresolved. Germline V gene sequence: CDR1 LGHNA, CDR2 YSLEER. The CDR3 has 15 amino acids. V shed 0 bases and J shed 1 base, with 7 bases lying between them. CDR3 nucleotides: TGCGCCAGCAGCCAAGATTTCGGGTCTGGAAACACCATATATTTT. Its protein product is CASSQDFGSGNTIYF.

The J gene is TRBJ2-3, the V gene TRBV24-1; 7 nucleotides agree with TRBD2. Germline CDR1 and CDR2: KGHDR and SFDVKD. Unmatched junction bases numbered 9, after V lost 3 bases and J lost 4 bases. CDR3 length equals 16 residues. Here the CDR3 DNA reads TGTGCCACCAGTGATCCCCTTCTAGCGGTTGCAGATACGCAGTATTTT. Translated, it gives CATSDPLLAVADTQYF.

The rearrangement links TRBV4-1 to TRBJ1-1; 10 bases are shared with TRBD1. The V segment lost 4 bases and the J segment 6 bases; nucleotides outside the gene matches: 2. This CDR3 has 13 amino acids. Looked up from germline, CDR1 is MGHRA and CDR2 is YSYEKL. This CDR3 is CASSRGQGAEAFF. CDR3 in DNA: TGCGCCAGCAGCCGCGGACAGGGGGCTGAAGCTTTCTTT.

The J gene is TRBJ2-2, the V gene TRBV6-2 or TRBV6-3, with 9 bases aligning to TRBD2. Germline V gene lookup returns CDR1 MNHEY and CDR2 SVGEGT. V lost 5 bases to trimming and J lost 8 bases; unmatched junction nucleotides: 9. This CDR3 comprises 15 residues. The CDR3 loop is CASSPLAGFIGELFF. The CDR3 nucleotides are TGTGCCAGCAGTCCCCTAGCGGGGTTCATTGGGGAGCTGTTTTTT.

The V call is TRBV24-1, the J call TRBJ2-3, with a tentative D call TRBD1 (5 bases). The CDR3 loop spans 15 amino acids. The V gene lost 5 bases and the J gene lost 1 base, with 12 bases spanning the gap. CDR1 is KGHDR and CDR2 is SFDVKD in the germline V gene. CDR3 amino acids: CATSAPLGGTDTQYF. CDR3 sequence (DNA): TGTGCCACCAGTGCACCGCTAGGGGGCACAGATACGCAGTATTTT.

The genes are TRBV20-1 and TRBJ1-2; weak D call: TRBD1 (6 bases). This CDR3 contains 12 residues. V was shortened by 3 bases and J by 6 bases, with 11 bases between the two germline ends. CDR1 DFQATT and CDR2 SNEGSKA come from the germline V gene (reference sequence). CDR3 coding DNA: TGCAGTGCTAGTCACAGGGAAAATGGCTACACCTTC. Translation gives CSASHRENGYTF.

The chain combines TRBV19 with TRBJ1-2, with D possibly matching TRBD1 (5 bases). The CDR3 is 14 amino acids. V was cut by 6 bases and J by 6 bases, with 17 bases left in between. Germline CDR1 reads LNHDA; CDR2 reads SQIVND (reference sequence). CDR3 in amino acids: CASRFGGADHGYTF. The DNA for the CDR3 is TGTGCCAGTAGGTTTGGAGGGGCAGACCATGGCTACACCTTC.

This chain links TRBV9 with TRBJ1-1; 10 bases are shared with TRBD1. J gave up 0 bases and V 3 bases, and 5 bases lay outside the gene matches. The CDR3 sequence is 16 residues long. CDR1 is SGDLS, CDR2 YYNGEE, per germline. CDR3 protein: CASSGGQGGMNTEAFF. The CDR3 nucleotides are TGTGCCAGCAGCGGAGGACAGGGGGGCATGAACACTGAAGCTTTCTTT.